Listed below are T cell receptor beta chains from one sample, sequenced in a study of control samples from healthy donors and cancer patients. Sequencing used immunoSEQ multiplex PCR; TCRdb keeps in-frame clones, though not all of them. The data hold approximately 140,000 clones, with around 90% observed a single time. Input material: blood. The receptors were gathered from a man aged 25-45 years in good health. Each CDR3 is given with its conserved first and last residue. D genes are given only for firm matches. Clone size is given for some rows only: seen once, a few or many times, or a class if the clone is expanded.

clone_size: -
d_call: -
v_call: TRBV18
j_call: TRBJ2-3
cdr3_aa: CASSPPLRSTDTQYF
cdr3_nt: TGTGCCAGCTCACCACCGTTGCGGAGCACAGATACGCAGTATTTT

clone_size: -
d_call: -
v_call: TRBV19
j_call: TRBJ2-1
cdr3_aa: CASSIGTSPVWNEQFF
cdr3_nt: TGTGCCAGTAGTATAGGGACCAGCCCTGTTTGGAATGAGCAGTTCTTC

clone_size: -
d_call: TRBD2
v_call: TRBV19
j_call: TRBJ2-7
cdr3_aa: CASSIKGGRTTLPREQYF
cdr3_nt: TGTGCCAGTAGTATAAAGGGCGGGAGGACAACTTTACCGAGGGAGCAGTACTTC

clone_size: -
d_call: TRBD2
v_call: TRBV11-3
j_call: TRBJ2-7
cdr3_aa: CASSLVRSSGIYEQYF
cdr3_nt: TGTGCCAGCAGCTTAGTTCGGTCTAGCGGGATCTACGAGCAGTACTTC

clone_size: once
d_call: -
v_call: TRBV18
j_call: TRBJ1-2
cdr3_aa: CASSPSADWRYGYTF
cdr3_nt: TGTGCCAGCTCACCTTCGGCGGACTGGCGCTATGGCTACACCTTC

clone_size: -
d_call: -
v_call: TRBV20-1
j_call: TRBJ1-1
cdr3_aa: CSASRPGKDTEAFF
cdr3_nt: TGCAGTGCTAGTCGGCCAGGGAAGGACACTGAAGCTTTCTTT

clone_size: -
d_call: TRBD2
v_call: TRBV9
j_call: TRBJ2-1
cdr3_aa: CASSVGRGLAASYNEQFF
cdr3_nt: TGTGCCAGCAGCGTAGGTCGTGGGCTAGCGGCCTCCTACAATGAGCAGTTCTTC

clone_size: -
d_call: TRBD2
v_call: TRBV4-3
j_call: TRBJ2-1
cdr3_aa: CASSQDRSSGRADEQFF
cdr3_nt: TGCGCCAGCAGCCAAGATCGTTCGAGCGGGAGGGCCGATGAGCAGTTCTTC

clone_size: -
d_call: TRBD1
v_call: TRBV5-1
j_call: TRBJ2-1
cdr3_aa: CASSTTGASSYNEQFF
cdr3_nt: TGCGCCAGCAGCACGACAGGGGCAAGCTCCTACAATGAGCAGTTCTTC

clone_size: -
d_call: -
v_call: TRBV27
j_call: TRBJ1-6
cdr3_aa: CASSTRGFSYNSPLHF
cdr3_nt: TGTGCCAGCAGTACCAGGGGATTCTCCTATAATTCACCCCTCCACTTT

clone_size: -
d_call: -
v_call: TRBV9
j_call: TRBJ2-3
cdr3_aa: CASSVVGLHTDTQYF
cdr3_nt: TGTGCCAGCAGCGTAGTCGGGTTACACACAGATACGCAGTATTTT

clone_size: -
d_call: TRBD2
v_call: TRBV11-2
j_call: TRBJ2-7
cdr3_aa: CASSLGLADYEQYF
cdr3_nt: TGTGCCAGCAGCTTAGGACTAGCGGACTACGAGCAGTACTTC

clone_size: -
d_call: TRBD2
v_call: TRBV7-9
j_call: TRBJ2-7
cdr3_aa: CASSLITGTTSYEQYF
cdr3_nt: TGTGCCAGCAGCTTAATCACCGGGACTACCTCCTACGAGCAGTACTTC

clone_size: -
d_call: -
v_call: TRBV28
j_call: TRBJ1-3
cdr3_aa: CASSKRGRMSSGNTIYF
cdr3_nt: TGTGCCAGCAGTAAACGGGGGAGGATGAGCTCTGGAAACACCATATATTTT

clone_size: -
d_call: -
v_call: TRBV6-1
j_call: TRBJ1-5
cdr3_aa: CASSELGGAQPQHF
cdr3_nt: TGTGCCAGCAGTGAACTTGGGGGGGCTCAGCCCCAGCATTTT

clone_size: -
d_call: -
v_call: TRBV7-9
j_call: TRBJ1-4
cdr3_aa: CASSLFGGATNEKLFF
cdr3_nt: TGTGCCAGCAGCTTATTTGGGGGTGCAACTAATGAAAAACTGTTTTTT

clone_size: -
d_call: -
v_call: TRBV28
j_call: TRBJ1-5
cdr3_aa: CASSFGDLVQPQHF
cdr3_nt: TGTGCCAGCAGTTTCGGGGATCTAGTCCAGCCCCAGCATTTT

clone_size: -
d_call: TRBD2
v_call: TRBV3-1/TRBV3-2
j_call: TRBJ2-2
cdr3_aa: CASTRLAGKNTGELFF
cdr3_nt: TGTGCCAGCACCCGACTAGCGGGGAAAAACACCGGGGAGCTGTTTTTT

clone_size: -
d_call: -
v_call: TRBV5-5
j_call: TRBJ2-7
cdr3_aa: CASSFTGSQAYEQYF
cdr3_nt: TGTGCCAGCAGCTTTACAGGGAGCCAAGCCTACGAGCAGTACTTC

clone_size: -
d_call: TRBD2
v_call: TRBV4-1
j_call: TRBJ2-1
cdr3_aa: CASSQATREMNEQFF
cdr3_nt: TGCGCCAGCAGCCAAGCTACGCGGGAGATGAATGAGCAGTTCTTC

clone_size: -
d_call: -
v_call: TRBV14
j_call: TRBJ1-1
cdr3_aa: CASSQDPRGRTEAFF
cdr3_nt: TGTGCCAGCAGCCAAGATCCCAGGGGACGGACTGAAGCTTTCTTT

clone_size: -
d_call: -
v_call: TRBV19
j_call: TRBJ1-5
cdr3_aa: CASTPVGRNQPQHF
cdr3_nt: TGTGCCAGTACCCCGGTGGGGCGCAATCAGCCCCAGCATTTT

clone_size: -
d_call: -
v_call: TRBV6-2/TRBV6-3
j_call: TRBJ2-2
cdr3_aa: CASSKPGIRGLFF
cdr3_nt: TGTGCCAGCAGCAAACCGGGAATCCGGGGGCTGTTTTTT

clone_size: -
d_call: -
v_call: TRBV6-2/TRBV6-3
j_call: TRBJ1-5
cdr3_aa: CASSYRTVNQPQHF
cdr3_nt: TGTGCCAGCAGTTACCGGACAGTTAATCAGCCCCAGCATTTT

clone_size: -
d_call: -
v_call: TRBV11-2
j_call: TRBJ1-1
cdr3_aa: CASSPVHRVYTEAFF
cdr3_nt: TGTGCCAGCAGCCCAGTCCACAGGGTGTACACTGAAGCTTTCTTT

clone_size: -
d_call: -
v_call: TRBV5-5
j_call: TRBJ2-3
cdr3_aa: CASSHQGTDTQYF
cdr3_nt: TGTGCCAGCAGCCATCAGGGCACAGATACGCAGTATTTT

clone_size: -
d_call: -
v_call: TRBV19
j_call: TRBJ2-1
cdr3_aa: CASSILAGPEQFF
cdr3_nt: TGTGCCAGTAGTATTTTGGCGGGCCCTGAGCAGTTCTTC

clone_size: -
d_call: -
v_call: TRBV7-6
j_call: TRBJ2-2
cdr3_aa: CASSLEVTGAGELFF
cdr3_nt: TGTGCCAGCAGCTTAGAAGTAACCGGGGCCGGGGAGCTGTTTTTT

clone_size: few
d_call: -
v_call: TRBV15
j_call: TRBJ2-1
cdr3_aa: CATSRGALGIYNEQFF
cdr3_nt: TGTGCCACCAGCAGAGGAGCGCTCGGAATCTACAATGAGCAGTTCTTC

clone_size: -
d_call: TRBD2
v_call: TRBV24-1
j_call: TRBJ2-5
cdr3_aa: CATSDLTSSGLETQYF
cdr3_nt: TGTGCCACCAGTGATTTGACGTCTAGCGGCTTAGAGACCCAGTACTTC

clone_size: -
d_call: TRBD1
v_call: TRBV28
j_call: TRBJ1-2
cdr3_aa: CASSPGQGDGYTF
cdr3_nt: TGTGCCAGCAGCCCGGGACAGGGGGATGGCTACACCTTC

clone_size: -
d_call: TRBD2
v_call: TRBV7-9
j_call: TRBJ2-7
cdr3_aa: CASSSGLAYEQYF
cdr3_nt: TGTGCCAGCAGCTCGGGACTAGCTTACGAGCAGTACTTC

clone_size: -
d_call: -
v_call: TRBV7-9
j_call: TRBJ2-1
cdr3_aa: CASSRSGSSYNEQFF
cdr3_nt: TGTGCCAGCAGCCGGAGCGGCAGCTCCTACAATGAGCAGTTCTTC

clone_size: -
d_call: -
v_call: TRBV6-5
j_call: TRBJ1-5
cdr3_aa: CASSPGQLGDQPQHF
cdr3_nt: TGTGCCAGCAGTCCCGGACAGCTGGGGGACCAGCCCCAGCATTTT

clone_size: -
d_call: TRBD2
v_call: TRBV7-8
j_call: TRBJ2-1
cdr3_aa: CASSLVGTSGRGEQFF
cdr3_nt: TGTGCCAGCAGCTTAGTCGGGACTAGCGGACGAGGTGAGCAGTTCTTC

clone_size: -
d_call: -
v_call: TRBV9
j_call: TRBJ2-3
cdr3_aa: CASSVVPGVNTDTQYF
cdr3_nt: TGTGCCAGCAGCGTAGTGCCGGGAGTAAACACAGATACGCAGTATTTT

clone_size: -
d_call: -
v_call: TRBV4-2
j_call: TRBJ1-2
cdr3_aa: CASSQEGSPGYTF
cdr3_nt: TGTGCCAGCAGCCAAGAAGGGAGTCCTGGCTACACCTTC

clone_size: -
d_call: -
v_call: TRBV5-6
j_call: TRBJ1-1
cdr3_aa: CASSLVRGSTEAFF
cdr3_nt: TGTGCCAGCAGCTTGGTACGGGGAAGCACTGAAGCTTTCTTT

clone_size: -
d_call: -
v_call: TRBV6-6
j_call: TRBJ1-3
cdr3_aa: CASSQDGGNTIYF
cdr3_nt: TGTGCCAGCAGTCAGGACGGCGGAAACACCATATATTTT

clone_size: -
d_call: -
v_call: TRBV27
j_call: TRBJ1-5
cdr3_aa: CASSTQGAGSNQPQHF
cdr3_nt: TGTGCCAGCAGTACCCAGGGAGCGGGAAGCAATCAGCCCCAGCATTTT

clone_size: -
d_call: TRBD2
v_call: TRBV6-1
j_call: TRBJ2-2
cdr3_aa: CASSVAGGSNTGELFF
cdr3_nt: TGTGCCAGCAGTGTAGCGGGAGGGTCGAACACCGGGGAGCTGTTTTTT

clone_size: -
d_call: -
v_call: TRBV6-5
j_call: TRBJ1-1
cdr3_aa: CASRPGAKNTEAFF
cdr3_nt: TGTGCCAGCAGACCGGGCGCCAAGAACACTGAAGCTTTCTTT

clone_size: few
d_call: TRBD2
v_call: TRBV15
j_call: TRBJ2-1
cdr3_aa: CATSTRTSGKNEQFF
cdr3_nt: TGTGCCACCAGCACCAGGACTAGCGGGAAGAATGAGCAGTTCTTC

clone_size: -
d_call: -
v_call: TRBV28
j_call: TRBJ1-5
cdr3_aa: CASSLGTRGQPQHF
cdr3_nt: TGTGCCAGCAGTTTGGGCACTCGGGGTCAGCCCCAGCATTTT

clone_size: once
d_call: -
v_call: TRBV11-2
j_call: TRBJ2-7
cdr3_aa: CASSPQAAYEQYF
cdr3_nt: TGTGCCAGCAGCCCCCAGGCCGCCTACGAGCAGTACTTC

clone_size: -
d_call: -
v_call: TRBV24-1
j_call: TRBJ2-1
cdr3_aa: CATSDLERGTQSSYNEQFF
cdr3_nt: TGTGCCACCAGTGATTTGGAACGCGGGACTCAAAGCTCCTACAATGAGCAGTTCTTC

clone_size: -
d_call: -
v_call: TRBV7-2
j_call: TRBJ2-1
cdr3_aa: CASSPEQTSSYNEQFF
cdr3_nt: TGTGCCAGCAGCCCCGAACAGACGAGCTCCTACAATGAGCAGTTCTTC

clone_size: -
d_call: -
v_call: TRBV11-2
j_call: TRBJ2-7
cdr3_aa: CASSLRAVSSYEQYF
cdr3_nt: TGTGCCAGCAGCTTGAGAGCGGTAAGCTCCTACGAGCAGTACTTC